This record looks at one T cell receptor beta chain sequence and its context. The target antigen is unknown. The data were taken from a study of cytomegalovirus exposure and HLA in healthy donors. Study-wide results and limits: Specificity for CMV antigens was confirmed in vitro for three of the CMV-associated chains.

Use of 60 Vbeta and 13 Jbeta primers characterized the PCR. Data came from immunoSEQ multiplex PCR; TCRdb stores just in-frame clones and leaves some out. The sample has under 200,000 clones; 79% are singletons. This TCR derives from a woman between 45 and 65 years old in good health and CMV-seronegative. Material for sequencing was PBMCs.

The CDR3: CASSEGSGIYNEQFF. CDR3 DNA: TGCGCCAGCAGTGAAGGTAGCGGGATCTACAATGAGCAGTTCTTC. The chain is built from TRBV10-1 and TRBJ2-1; 8 bases agree with TRBD2. The trim removed 3 bases at V and 3 bases at J, leaving 4 bases unmatched. The CDR3 sequence is 15 residues long. The germline V gene has CDR1 WNHNN and CDR2 SYGVQD (reference sequence).